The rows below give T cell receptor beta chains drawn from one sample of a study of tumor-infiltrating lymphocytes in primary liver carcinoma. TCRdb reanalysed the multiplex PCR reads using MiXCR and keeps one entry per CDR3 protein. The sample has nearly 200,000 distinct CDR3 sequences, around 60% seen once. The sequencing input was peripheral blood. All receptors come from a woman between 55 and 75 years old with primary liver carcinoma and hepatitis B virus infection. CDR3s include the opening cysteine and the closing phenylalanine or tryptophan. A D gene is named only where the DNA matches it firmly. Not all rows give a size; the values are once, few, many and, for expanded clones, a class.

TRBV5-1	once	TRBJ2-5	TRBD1	TGCGCCAGCAGCATTTACGGACAGGGAGAGACCCAGTACTTC	CASSIYGQGETQYF
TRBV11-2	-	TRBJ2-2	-	TGTGCCGGCAGCTTAAGAAGGGGCGGGGAGCTGTTCTTT	CAGSLRRGGELFF
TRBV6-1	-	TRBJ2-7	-	TGTGCCAGCAGCCGCCCGCACGGGGACGAGCAGTACTTC	CASSRPHGDEQYF
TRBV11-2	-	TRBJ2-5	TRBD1	TGCGCCAGCAGCTGGAGACAGGGGGACGGGACCGAATACTTC	CASSWRQGDGTEYF
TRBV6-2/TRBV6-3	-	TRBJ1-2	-	TGTGCCAGCAGACACGGTGGGAGGGACTATGGCTACACCTTC	CASRHGGRDYGYTF
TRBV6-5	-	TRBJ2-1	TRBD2	TGTGGCAGCAGGGAACTAGCGGGAGGAAATGAGCAGTTCTTC	CGSRELAGGNEQFF
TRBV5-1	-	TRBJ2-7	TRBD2	TGCGCCAGCAGACGGGGGGATTCCCCCTACGAGCAGTACTTC	CASRRGDSPYEQYF
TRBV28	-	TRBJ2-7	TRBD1	TGTGCCAGCAGCTTCCCCACGGGGCAGGGGGCTTATTACGAGCAGTACTTC	CASSFPTGQGAYYEQYF
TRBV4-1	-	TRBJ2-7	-	TGCGCCGCCAGTCAGGAAATCTCCTACGAGCAGTACTTC	CAASQEISYEQYF
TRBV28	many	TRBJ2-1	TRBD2	TGTGCCAGCAGTCGACTCCGGACTAGCTACAATGAGCAGTTCTTC	CASSRLRTSYNEQFF
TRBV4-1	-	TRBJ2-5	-	TGCGCCAGCAGCCAAGTCAGAGAGGGAGTTGAGACCCAGTACTTC	CASSQVREGVETQYF
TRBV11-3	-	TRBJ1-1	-	TGTGCCAGTAGCTTAGATTTGCAGGGTTTAGGCACTGAAGCTTTCTTT	CASSLDLQGLGTEAFF
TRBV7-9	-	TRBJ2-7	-	TGTGCCAGCAGCTTAGGCGGCTCATTGGCCTACGAGCAGTACTTC	CASSLGGSLAYEQYF
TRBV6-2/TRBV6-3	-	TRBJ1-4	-	TGTGCCGGCAGTTACTCGGCCACTTTACGCCGAACAACTAATGAAAAACTGTTTTTT	CAGSYSATLRRTTNEKLFF
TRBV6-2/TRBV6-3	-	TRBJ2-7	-	TGTGTCAGCAGTTACTTTCTAGCCGGCGAGCGGTACTTC	CVSSYFLAGERYF
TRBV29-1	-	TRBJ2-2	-	TGCAGCGTCTTGACGTCCTTGAACACCGGGGAGCTGTTTTTT	CSVLTSLNTGELFF
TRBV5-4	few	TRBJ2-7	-	TGTGCCAGCTCCCAAAGGGGTAGAACCTACGAGCAGTACTTC	CASSQRGRTYEQYF
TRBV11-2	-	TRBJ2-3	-	TGTGCCAGCAACTCCGGGCTTAGCAAAGATACGCAGTATTTT	CASNSGLSKDTQYF
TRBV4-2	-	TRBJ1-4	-	TGTACCAGCAGCCCCGACAGTCCTGAAAAACTGTTTTTT	CTSSPDSPEKLFF
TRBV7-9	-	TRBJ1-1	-	TGTGCCAGCAGCTTTCGCTTTGCGACAGGCTCCCTAATGCCCGAAGAAGCTTTCTTT	CASSFRFATGSLMPEEAFF
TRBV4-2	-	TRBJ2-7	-	TGCGCCAGCAACCAAGGGCCCGAGCAGTACTTC	CASNQGPEQYF
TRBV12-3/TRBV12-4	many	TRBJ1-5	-	TGTGCCAGCAGTTTAAAGGGACTGAATCAGCCCCAGCATTTT	CASSLKGLNQPQHF
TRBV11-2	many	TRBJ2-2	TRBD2	TGTGCCAGCAGCTTTCGACTAGCGGGAGATTCCGGGGAGCTGTTTTTT	CASSFRLAGDSGELFF
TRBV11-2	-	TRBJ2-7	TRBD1	TGTGGTAGCAGCAAGGGACAGCTCTCCTACGAGCAGTACTTC	CGSSKGQLSYEQYF
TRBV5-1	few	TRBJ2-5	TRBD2	TGCGCCAGCAGCTTGCTTAGCGGGAGTGAAGAGACCCAGTACTTC	CASSLLSGSEETQYF
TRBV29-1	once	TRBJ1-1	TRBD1	TGCAGCGTTGATTTTGGGTACCGGGACAGGGGAAGTAACACTGAAACTTTCTTT	CSVDFGYRDRGSNTETFF
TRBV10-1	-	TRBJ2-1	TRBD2	TGCGCCAGCAGCAAACTAGCGGGAGGGCCTAGTGGGAATGAGCTGTTCTTC	CASSKLAGGPSGNELFF
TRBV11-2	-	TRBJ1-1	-	TGTGCCTCCACCCAGGGGACTATGAACACTGAAGCTTTCTTT	CASTQGTMNTEAFF
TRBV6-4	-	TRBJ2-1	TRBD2	TGTGCCAGCAGTGAGCGGGAGTCATCCTACAATGAGCAGTTCTTC	CASSERESSYNEQFF
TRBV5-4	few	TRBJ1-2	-	TGTGCCAGCAGCTCCTTCGGGGATAACTATGGCTACACCTTC	CASSSFGDNYGYTF
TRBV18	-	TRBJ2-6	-	TGTGCCAGCTCACCACAGTCCCAGGGGGCCAACGTCCTGACTTTC	CASSPQSQGANVLTF
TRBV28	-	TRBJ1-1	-	TGTGCCAGCAGTTTACTGGAGGGAGCGAACACTGAAGCTTTCTTT	CASSLLEGANTEAFF
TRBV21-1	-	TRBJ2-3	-	TGTGCCAGCAGCAAGTTGACAGGGCCGCTCTACACAGATACGCAGTATTTT	CASSKLTGPLYTDTQYF
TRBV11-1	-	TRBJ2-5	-	TGTGCCAGCAGCTTAGCACTAAAGAGTGGAGAGACCCAGTACTTC	CASSLALKSGETQYF
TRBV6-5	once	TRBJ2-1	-	TGTGCCAGTAGTCTCAGAGGTGGGTCCTACAATGAGCAGTTCTTC	CASSLRGGSYNEQFF
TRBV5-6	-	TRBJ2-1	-	TGTGCCAGCAGGGCGGCGATGGTGGCGGAACACAATGAGCAGTTCTTC	CASRAAMVAEHNEQFF
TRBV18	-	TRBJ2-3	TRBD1	TGTGCCAGCTCACCCTACAGGGGAACAGATACGCAGTTTTTT	CASSPYRGTDTQFF
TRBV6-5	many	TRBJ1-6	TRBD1	TGTGCCAGCACCCCGACAGGGGGTTTCTATTCACCCCTCCACTTT	CASTPTGGFYSPLHF
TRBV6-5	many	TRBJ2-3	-	TGTGCCCGTTCCGGCCCCCCGCCTGATACGCAGTATTTT	CARSGPPPDTQYF
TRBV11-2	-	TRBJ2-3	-	TGTGCCAGCAGCTTAATACGCGGCAGGCATATGCAGTATTTT	CASSLIRGRHMQYF
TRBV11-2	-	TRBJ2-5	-	TGTGCCAGCATCCTCCAACGGACTCAAGAGACCCAGTACTTC	CASILQRTQETQYF
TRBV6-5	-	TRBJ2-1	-	TGTGCCAGCAGTCCGCCGGGGCCAGCGGTCCACAATGAGCAGTTCTTC	CASSPPGPAVHNEQFF
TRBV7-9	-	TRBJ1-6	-	TGTGCCAGCAGGTTAATGGGGGCATTAGGAAATTCACCCCTCCACTTT	CASRLMGALGNSPLHF
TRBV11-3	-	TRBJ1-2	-	TGTGCCGGCAGCTCCTCCCGGGGTGGTGGTGTTGGCTATACCTTC	CAGSSSRGGGVGYTF
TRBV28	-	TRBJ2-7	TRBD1	TGTGCCAGCAGTGGGCCGGGACAGGGTTACTCCTACGAGCAGTACTTC	CASSGPGQGYSYEQYF